This T cell receptor (beta chain) was profiled in a study of T cell responses to AZD1222 COVID-19 vaccine. As for the study in general: Second-dose groups at about 4 or about 12 weeks were pooled. Study-level results: White British ancestry dominated among donors, who included more females, and clonal diversity was possibly underestimated. Following two doses of AZD1222, Spike-specific TCR breadth and depth rose.

The data were produced by immunoSEQ multiplex PCR, yet TCRdb's version contains in-frame clones alone and is incomplete. The data show around 80,000 clones, with approximately 91% seen just once and about 11% held by the top ten. As concerns this clone: Antigen specificity is unknown.

The CDR3 covers 14 residues. The V gene's germline CDR1 is MNHNS and CDR2 SASEGT. The germline V and J ends were trimmed by 2 bases and 4 bases, with 11 bases remaining between them. The chain recombines TRBV6-1 with TRBJ1-1; TRBD1 is a possible D gene (6 bases). Sequenced here: peripheral blood, sampled on day 0 of AZD1222 vaccination. This sequence was found in an adult in good health. CDR3 DNA: TGTGCCAGCAGTGAAACCAGGGGAAGCACTGAAGCTTTCTTT. It translates to CASSETRGSTEAFF.